What follows are 4 T cell receptor beta chains derived from one specimen sequenced in a study of shared clonotypes between healthy human individuals. The table came from immunoSEQ multiplex PCR; TCRdb's copy has only in-frame clones and leaves some out. The profile shows about 2.4 million clones, 93% of them singletons. Sequenced input: naive CD4+ T cells from PBMCs. The subset was: CD45RA+ positively selected. The receptors come from a man between 18 and 29 years old in good health. Some clones in this sample may be carry-over from other donors' samples.

The J gene is TRBJ1-5, the V gene TRBV19, with D possibly matching TRBD1 (5 bases). Germline CDR1 and CDR2: LNHDA and SQIVND (reference sequence). V was clipped by 9 bases and J by 5 bases, with 17 bases between them. This CDR3 has 14 residues. The CDR3 coding sequence is TGTGCCAGCAGGCCAGGGAGGCCCGATCAGCCCCAGCATTTT. It is translated as CASRPGRPDQPQHF.

The V call is TRBV7-3, the J call TRBJ2-1; D remains unclear. Germline V gene lookup returns CDR1 SGHTA and CDR2 FQGTGA. V lost 6 bases to trimming and J lost 16 bases, with 22 bases between them. The CDR3 runs 13 residues. CDR3 sequence reads: CASSPLGGVPCFF. The DNA for the CDR3 is TGTGCCAGCAGTCCCCTAGGCGGCGTCCCATGCTTCTTC.

The chain links TRBV7-2 to TRBJ2-4; a weak D match, TRBD2 (5 bases). The germline gives CDR1 SGHTA, CDR2 FQGNSA. V was pared by 3 bases and J by 8 bases, with 14 bases between. The CDR3 contains 14 residues. Written as DNA, the CDR3 is TGTGCCAGCAGCTTTTCGGGTGGGAGTTACATTCAGTACTTC. Residues: CASSFSGGSYIQYF.

The chain has TRBV7-9 and TRBJ2-5, with D possibly matching TRBD1 (5 bases). Germline V CDR1 and CDR2: SEHNR, FQNEAQ (reference sequence). This CDR3 contains 14 residues. Trimming stripped 1 base from V and 5 bases from J, with 11 bases between. This CDR3 is CASSLEGRVETQYF. The CDR3 DNA follows: TGTGCCAGCAGCTTAGAAGGCAGGGTCGAGACCCAGTACTTC.